The clone carrying this T cell receptor (beta chain) was seen more than once but under ten times. Its antigen remains unidentified. Library preparation (for TCRbeta) was performed with unique molecular identifiers. One entry per CDR3 protein results from TCRdb running MiXCR on the PCR reads. The table includes under 850,000 distinct CDR3 sequences, around 13% detected once. V shed 7 bases, J shed 0 bases, and the junction held 4 bases outside the gene matches. Germline V gene lookup returns CDR1 KGHSH and CDR2 LQKENI. CDR3 length equals 14 residues. This entry is derived from a study of T-cell reconstitution after alpha-beta-depleted transplantation in children. Overall study findings and caveats: The study traced high day-60 TCRbeta diversity in some patients to surviving recipient T cells and thymic progenitors. Expanded graft clones numbering several hundred reportedly gave rise to alpha-beta T cells about two months after transplant. Counts and diversity of T cells one year after transplant came mostly from newly produced T cells.

The receptor's source is a girl aged 2 to 9 with congenital amegakaryocytic thrombocytopenia, due to receive a stem cell transplant. Source: PBMCs, taken before TCRalphabeta/CD19-depleted stem cell transplant. The rearrangement links TRBV18 to TRBJ1-2; 8 nucleotides line up with TRBD1. This CDR3 reads CASFPDRANYGYTF. For the CDR3, the DNA is TGTGCCAGCTTCCCGGACAGGGCTAACTATGGCTACACCTTC.